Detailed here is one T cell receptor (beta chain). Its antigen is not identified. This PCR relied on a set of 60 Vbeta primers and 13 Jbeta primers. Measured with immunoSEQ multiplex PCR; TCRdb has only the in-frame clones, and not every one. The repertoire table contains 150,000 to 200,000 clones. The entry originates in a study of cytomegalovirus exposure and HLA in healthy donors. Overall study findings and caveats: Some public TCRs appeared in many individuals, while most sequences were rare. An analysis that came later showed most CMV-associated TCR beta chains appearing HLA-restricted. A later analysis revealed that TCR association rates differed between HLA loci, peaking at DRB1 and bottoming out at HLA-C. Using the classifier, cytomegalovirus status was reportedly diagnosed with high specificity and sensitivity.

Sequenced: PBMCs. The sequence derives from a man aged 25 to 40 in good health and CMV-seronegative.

CDR3 protein: CASSSGDSGNTIYF. The CDR3 DNA reads as TGCGCCAGCAGCTCAGGGGACTCTGGAAACACCATATATTTT. This sequence joins TRBV5-1 and TRBJ1-3, with D possibly being TRBD1 (6 bases). Germline V gene data show CDR1 as SGHRS and CDR2 as YFSETQ. This CDR3 has 14 residues. V was pared by 3 bases and J by 0 bases, with 7 bases between.